In its sample, the clone carrying this T cell receptor (beta chain) was seen once. What it binds is not known. Deep sequencing aimed at 1 in 200,000 to 1 in 1 million T cells' resolution. Clones were sequenced by immunoSEQ multiplex PCR, and TCRdb holds only the in-frame ones, with some missing. The top ten hold about an eighth of the sample, which has about 200,000 clones, 60% to 80% seen once. The data derive from a study of cytotoxic CD8 clonotypes in ibrutinib-treated CLL. The wider study: There were 11 relapsed/refractory patients and around 15 treatment-naive patients, and roughly 18 were IGHV unmutated. An average of 255,043 productive templates and roughly 94,000 productive rearrangements was obtained per sample. Study outcomes and limitations: The clonality went up when patients responded to ibrutinib and dropped back toward baseline at progression.

The CDR3 runs 16 residues. Trimming removed 3 bases from V and 3 bases from J, with 16 bases in between. The germline gives CDR1 SGHTS, CDR2 YDEGEE. The receptor comes from a human donor with chronic lymphocytic leukemia. The specimen was PBMCs, collected after 12 months of ibrutinib treatment. V is TRBV5-8 and J is TRBJ2-1, with D possibly called TRBD1 or TRBD2 (6 bases each). The CDR3 nucleotides are TGTGCCAGCAGCTGGGGGGTTGGGGACAACTACAATGAGCAGTTCTTC. This sequence encodes CASSWGVGDNYNEQFF.